This T cell receptor (beta chain) was observed in a study of human T cells and chemical hapten exposure. Study at large: Per-sample variation in TCR yield stemmed mainly from small pooled library volume differences.

In regard to this clonotype: Its antigen remains unidentified.

Time point of the sample: pre-sensitization, week 0. Described treatment: therapeutic diphenylcyclopropenone sensitization with weekly scalp DPC. Donation of samples came from alopecia patients who were 18 to 70 years old and suitable for DPC. CDR3 length: 19 residues. Germline V CDR1 and CDR2: LGHDT, YNNKEL (reference sequence). J gave up 2 bases and V 1 base, and 15 bases lay outside the gene matches. Study outcomes and limitations: Donors in the study had alopecia, meaning their immune response may differ from healthy people's.

MiXCR, run by TCRdb on the RACE reads, gives a single entry per CDR3 protein. The table records about 98,000 distinct CDR3 sequences, 11% of them present only once. The sequence was collected from a woman in her sixties with alopecia areata. Some clones in this sample may be carry-over from other donors' samples. The sequencing used whole blood, collected in connection with sensitization to the hapten diphenylcyclopropenone (DPC). V and J are TRBV3-1 and TRBJ2-3; TRBD1 matches at 7 bases. This chain's CDR3 is CASSQVEWGSGTDTDTQYF. CDR3 bases: TGTGCCAGCAGCCAAGTCGAGTGGGGATCCGGGACAGACACAGATACGCAGTATTTT.